Listed below are T cell receptor beta chains from one sample, sequenced in a study of CD8 T cells in ankylosing spondylitis. From the 5' RACE reads, TCRdb called clonotypes with MiXCR, one entry per CDR3 protein. The repertoire holds just under 350,000 distinct CDR3 sequences, with roughly 14% as singletons. The sequenced material came from blood, either unsorted or a sorted T cell fraction (not recorded which). These receptors all stem from a male donor with ankylosing spondylitis or in good health (not recorded which). Both conserved end residues are part of each CDR3. Each record gives: V gene, CDR3 protein.

>TRBV5-1
CASSLEVGRGSIEAFF
>TRBV4-1
CASSQGSGQPNTEAFF
>TRBV12-3/TRBV12-4
CASSRGTSHYSYEQYF
>TRBV20-1
CSAESGTADEKLFF
>TRBV5-1
CASSSPQGNTGELFF
>TRBV5-1
CASSLITSYEQYF
>TRBV7-8
CASSGREQPIPETQYF
>TRBV30
CAWSATSGPTDTQYF
>TRBV5-6
CASSGAGQYSPLHF
>TRBV5-6
CASSRPLAGGIGTGELFF
>TRBV7-8
CASSLGTSGTPSDEQFF
>TRBV24-1
CATSDTTGRTGELFF
>TRBV20-1
CSAQERGGPDTQYF
>TRBV5-1
CASSFHQGANGELFF
>TRBV15
CATSRGGQGARGYTF
>TRBV7-9
CASSPLGGRDSYEQYF
>TRBV6-5
CASSYRKNTGELFF